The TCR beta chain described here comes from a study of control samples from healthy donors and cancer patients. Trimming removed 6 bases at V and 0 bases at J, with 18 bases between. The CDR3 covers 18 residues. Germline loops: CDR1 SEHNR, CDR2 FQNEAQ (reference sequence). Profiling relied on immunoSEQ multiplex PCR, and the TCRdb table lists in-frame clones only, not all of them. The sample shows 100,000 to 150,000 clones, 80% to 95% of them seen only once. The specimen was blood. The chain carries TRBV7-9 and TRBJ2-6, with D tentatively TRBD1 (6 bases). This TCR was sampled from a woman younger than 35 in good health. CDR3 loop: CASSPPTGPFSGANVLTF. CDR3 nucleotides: TGTGCCAGCAGTCCACCCACAGGGCCTTTCTCTGGGGCCAACGTCCTGACTTTC.